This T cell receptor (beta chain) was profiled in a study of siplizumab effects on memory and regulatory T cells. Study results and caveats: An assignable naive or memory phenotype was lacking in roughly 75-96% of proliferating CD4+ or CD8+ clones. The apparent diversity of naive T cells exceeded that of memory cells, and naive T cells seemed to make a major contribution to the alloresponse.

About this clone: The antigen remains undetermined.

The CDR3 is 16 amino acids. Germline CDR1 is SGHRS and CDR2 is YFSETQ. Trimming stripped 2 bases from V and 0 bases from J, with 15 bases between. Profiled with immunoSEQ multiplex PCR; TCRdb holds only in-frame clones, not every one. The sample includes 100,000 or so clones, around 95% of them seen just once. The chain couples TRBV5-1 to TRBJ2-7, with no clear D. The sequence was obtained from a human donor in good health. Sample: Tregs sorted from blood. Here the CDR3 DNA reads TGCGCCAGCAGCTTCGGTCAGACTCATCGCTCCTACGAGCAGTACTTC. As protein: CASSFGQTHRSYEQYF.